The 16 T cell receptor beta chains below all came from one sample that was sequenced in a study of response to subunit inactivated influenza vaccine. A single record per CDR3 protein comes from TCRdb applying MiXCR to the RT-PCR reads. The sample holds about 310,000 distinct CDR3 sequences, just over 20% seen once. The sample was PBMCs from blood, taken less than 22 months after vaccination. These receptors all stem from a man aged 50 to 69 who received an inactivated influenza vaccine.

The genes are TRBV28 and TRBJ2-7; TRBD1 might be the D (5 bases). The V gene's germline CDR1 is MDHEN and CDR2 SYDVKM. Trimming shortened V by 2 bases and J by 6 bases, and 14 bases separated the two germline ends. This CDR3 has 14 residues. CDR3 in DNA: TGTGCCAGCAGTTTAAAGGCCCAGGGCGGCGAGCAGTACTTC. This sequence encodes CASSLKAQGGEQYF.

This clonotype has a handful of counts. The J gene is TRBJ1-5, the V gene TRBV20-1; 10 bases fit TRBD1. The CDR3 is 15 amino acids. V shed 4 bases, J shed 5 bases, and the junction held 8 bases outside the gene matches. Germline assignment: CDR1 DFQATT and CDR2 SNEGSKA (reference sequence). In DNA form, the CDR3 reads TGCAGTGCTAAGGGTTGGACAGGGGGTTATCAGCCCCAGCATTTT. Amino acid sequence: CSAKGWTGGYQPQHF.

This clonotype was counted only a few times. The CDR3: CASSVGEGQGAQLSMNTEAFF. The CDR3 coding sequence is TGTGCCAGCAGCGTAGGGGAGGGACAGGGGGCGCAACTTTCTATGAACACTGAAGCTTTCTTT. The chain is built from TRBV9 and TRBJ1-1, with TRBD1 identical over 12 bases. This CDR3 is built from 21 residues. J gave up 0 bases and V 0 bases, and 15 bases lay outside the gene matches. Germline lookup yields CDR1 SGDLS and CDR2 YYNGEE. The variable domain in full, with the rest retrieved from reference TRBV9 and TRBJ1-1, is DSGVTQTPKHLITATGQRVTLRCSPRSGDLSVYWYQQSLDQGLQFLIQYYNGEERAKGNILERFSAQQFPDLHSELNLSSLELGDSALYFCASSVGEGQGAQLSMNTEAFFGQGTRLTVV.

On this clonotype: A single base separates this from a much larger clone, so it may be a read error. V is TRBV29-1 and J is TRBJ1-2; 8 nucleotides agree with TRBD1. V lost 1 base, J lost 2 bases, and 0 bases stayed unmatched. The CDR3 runs to 13 residues. Germline loops: CDR1 SQVTM, CDR2 ANQGSEA. This CDR3 is CSVEGQGNYGYTF. The CDR3 DNA is TGCAGCGTTGAAGGACAGGGGAACTATGGCTACACCTTC.

The J gene is TRBJ2-4, the V gene TRBV10-3; the D is unclear. CDR1 ENHRY and CDR2 SYGVKD come from the germline V gene. The germline V and J ends were trimmed by 0 bases and 0 bases, with 6 bases remaining between them. The CDR3 contains 15 residues. CDR3 in DNA: TGTGCCATCAGTGAGTCGGGGATAGCCAAAAACATTCAGTACTTC. Translated, it gives CAISESGIAKNIQYF.

J is TRBJ2-2 and V is TRBV5-1; 10 nucleotides line up with TRBD2. V was clipped by 4 bases and J by 3 bases; unmatched bases: 3. The CDR3 is made up of 15 amino acids. CDR1 is SGHRS and CDR2 is YFSETQ in the germline V gene. The CDR3 DNA reads TGCGCCAGCAGCCAAGGACTAGCGGACACCGGGGAGCTGTTTTTT. Amino acid sequence: CASSQGLADTGELFF.

This clonotype was detected ten times or more. The CDR3 region has the DNA TGCAGTGCTAATTGGGAGGCAAAACTGTTTTTT. It translates to CSANWEAKLFF. The chain is built from TRBV20-1 and TRBJ1-4; no clear D gene. The CDR3 contains 11 residues. V lost 4 bases, J lost 10 bases, and 10 bases lay in between. Germline CDR1 DFQATT, CDR2 SNEGSKA (reference sequence).

This chain uses TRBV28 with TRBJ2-7; a possible D gene is TRBD2 (6 bases). This CDR3 region has 14 residues. The V gene lost 6 bases and the J gene lost 1 base, with 13 bases spanning the gap. Germline values: CDR1 MDHEN, CDR2 SYDVKM. The CDR3 protein is CASRRGAGSYEQYF. Here the CDR3 DNA reads TGTGCCAGCAGGCGCGGGGCGGGGTCCTACGAGCAGTACTTC.

This clonotype was seen a handful of times. The CDR3 loop reads CASGRPGQRKGQYF. The CDR3 nucleotides read TGTGCCAGCGGACGTCCGGGACAGCGAAAGGGCCAGTACTTC. The rearrangement links TRBV11-2 to TRBJ2-5; 7 nucleotides agree with TRBD1. The CDR3 sequence is 14 residues long. With 8 bases clipped from V and 10 bases from J, the junction kept 16 bases outside the gene matches. CDR1 and CDR2 (germline): SGHAT, FQNNGV.

This clonotype came up a few times. The chain combines TRBV29-1 with TRBJ2-3; no reliable D call. Trimming shortened V by 4 bases and J by 6 bases, and 14 bases separated the two germline ends. Germline CDR1 is SQVTM and CDR2 is ANQGSEA. The CDR3 extends over 13 amino acids. DNA for the CDR3: TGCAGCGTTGCGAACAGCCACACGGATACGCAGTATTTT. Translating gives CSVANSHTDTQYF.

This clonotype has more than one count but fewer than ten. The gene calls are TRBV24-1 and TRBJ2-5, with 7 bases identical to TRBD2. Trimming removed 3 bases from V and 2 bases from J; junction bases left unmatched: 2. This CDR3 is built from 14 residues. CDR1 is KGHDR and CDR2 is SFDVKD in the germline V gene. The CDR3 DNA reads as TGTGCCACCAGTGATAGAGCGGGACAAGAGACCCAGTACTTC. This translates into CATSDRAGQETQYF.

A few counts support this clonotype. V is TRBV24-1 and J is TRBJ2-4; possible D gene TRBD2, 5 bases. Germline CDR1 reads KGHDR; CDR2 reads SFDVKD. The CDR3 runs to 15 residues. Between the trimmed V and J ends, which lost 4 bases and 7 bases, there was a span of 16 bases. CDR3 coding DNA: TGTGCCACCAGTGAGGCGACACTTTCGGGGAACATTCAGTACTTC. This encodes CATSEATLSGNIQYF.

V and J are TRBV5-5 and TRBJ1-5; TRBD1 aligns across 7 bases. CDR1 SGHKS and CDR2 YYEKEE come from the germline V gene (reference sequence). The CDR3 is 13 amino acids. V was pared by 4 bases and J by 10 bases, with 8 bases of the junction left unmatched. This chain's CDR3 is CASSPDRKEPQHF. The CDR3 DNA sequence: TGTGCCAGCAGCCCGGACAGGAAGGAACCCCAGCATTTT.

This clonotype was recorded a few times. This chain joins TRBV20-1 and TRBJ1-2; TRBD1 might be the D (6 bases). The CDR3 spans 13 residues. Germline V gives CDR1 DFQATT, CDR2 SNEGSKA (reference sequence). The V and J ends lost 0 bases and 4 bases respectively, with 9 bases between them. In nucleotides, the CDR3 is TGCAGTGCTAGAGATCGAGGGGGCTATGGCTACACCTTC. As protein: CSARDRGGYGYTF.

This clonotype appeared a few times. The chain employs TRBV3-1 and TRBJ2-1; D unresolved. The germline V and J ends were trimmed by 8 bases and 10 bases, with 21 bases remaining between them. This CDR3 has 14 amino acids. CDR1 and CDR2 (germline): LGHDT, YNNKEL (reference sequence). Here the CDR3 DNA reads TGTGCCAGCGCTGCCGGTGGGGTCCCTGGAGAGCAGTTCTTC. Its translation: CASAAGGVPGEQFF.

This clonotype has more than one count but fewer than ten. V usage is TRBV5-4 and J usage is TRBJ1-6, with a tentative D call TRBD1 (5 bases). CDR1 and CDR2 (germline): SGHNT, YYREEE (reference sequence). CDR3 length equals 15 residues. V lost 0 bases to trimming and J lost 2 bases, with 6 bases between them. In DNA form, the CDR3 reads TGTGCCAGCAGCTTGGCAGGGACCTATAATTCACCCCTCCACTTT. Its protein product is CASSLAGTYNSPLHF.